The 2 T cell receptor beta chains given below trace back to one sample, sequenced in a study of T cells in women clearing cervical HPV infection. Assay: immunoSEQ multiplex PCR; the TCRdb copy retains only in-frame clones and omits some. Listed are fewer than 40,000 clones; more than 4% falls within the top ten. The material sequenced was blood buffy coat. Source of these receptors: a woman between 18 and 70 years old with a cervical HPV16 infection that either progressed to CIN3+ or cleared (not recorded which).

Points on this clone: The read finishes 3 residues shy of the CDR3 end, and the germline J gene is used to complete it. The rearrangement joins TRBV12-3 or TRBV12-4 to TRBJ1-4, with D hard to call. The CDR3 consists of 15 residues. Trimming removed 1 base at V and 8 bases at J, with 14 bases between. The covered CDR3 bases are TGTGCCAGCAGTTTAGGAATAGGGTCGGTGGAAAAA. Encoded protein: CASSLGIGSVEK. The whole CDR3 is CASSLGIGSVEKLFF.

As regards this clone: The read ends 3 residues shy of where the CDR3 ends; the end is completed using the germline J gene. The chain combines TRBV10-3 with TRBJ1-1; D is unclear. The CDR3 has 16 amino acids. Germline V gives CDR1 ENHRY, CDR2 SYGVKD. V was shortened by 0 bases and J by 4 bases, with 15 bases between the two germline ends. CDR3 DNA, as far as it was read: TGTGCCATCAGTGAGTCCCTGGGGAGGAGCGGCACTGAA. The encoded protein is CAISESLGRSGTE. The complete CDR3 reads CAISESLGRSGTEAFF.